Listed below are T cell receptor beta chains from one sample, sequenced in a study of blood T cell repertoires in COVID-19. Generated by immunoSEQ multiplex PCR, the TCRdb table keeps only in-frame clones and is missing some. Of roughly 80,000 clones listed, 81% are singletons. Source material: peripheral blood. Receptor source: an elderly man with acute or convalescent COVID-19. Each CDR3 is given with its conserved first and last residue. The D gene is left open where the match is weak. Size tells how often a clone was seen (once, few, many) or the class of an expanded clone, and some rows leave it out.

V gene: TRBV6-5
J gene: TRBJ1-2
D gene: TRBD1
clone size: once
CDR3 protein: CASSRRQGADYGYTF
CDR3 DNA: TGTGCCAGCAGCAGAAGACAGGGGGCAGACTATGGCTACACCTTC

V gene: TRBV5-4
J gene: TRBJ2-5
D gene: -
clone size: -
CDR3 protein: CASSPLPRETQYF
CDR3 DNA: TGTGCCAGCAGCCCACTTCCCCGGGAGACCCAGTACTTC

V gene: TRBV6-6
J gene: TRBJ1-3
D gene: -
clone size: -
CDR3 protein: CASSGGTGNTIYF
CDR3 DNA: TGTGCCAGCAGTGGAGGCACTGGAAACACCATATATTTT

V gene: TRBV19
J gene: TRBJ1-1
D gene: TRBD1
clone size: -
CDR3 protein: CASSIAGQANTEAFF
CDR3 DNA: TGTGCCAGTAGTATTGCCGGACAGGCCAACACTGAAGCTTTCTTT

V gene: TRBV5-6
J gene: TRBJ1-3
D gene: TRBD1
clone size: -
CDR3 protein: CASSFSGTGAGNTIYF
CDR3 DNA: TGTGCCAGCAGCTTTTCCGGGACAGGGGCTGGAAACACCATATATTTT

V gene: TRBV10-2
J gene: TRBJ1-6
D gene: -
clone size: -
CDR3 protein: CASSDRGDSNSPLHF
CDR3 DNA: TGCGCCAGCAGTGACCGAGGGGACTCCAATTCACCCCTCCACTTT

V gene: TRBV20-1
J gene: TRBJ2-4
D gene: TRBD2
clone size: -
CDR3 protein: CSASTSGPKAKNIQYF
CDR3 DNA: TGCAGTGCTAGTACTAGCGGGCCGAAAGCCAAAAACATTCAGTACTTC

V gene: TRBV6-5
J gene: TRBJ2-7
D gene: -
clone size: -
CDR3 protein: CASRNKQRTYEQYF
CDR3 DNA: TGTGCCAGCAGGAACAAACAGCGGACCTACGAGCAGTACTTC

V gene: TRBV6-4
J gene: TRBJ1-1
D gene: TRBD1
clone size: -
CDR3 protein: CASRPGTGGNTEAFF
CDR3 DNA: TGTGCCAGCAGACCCGGGACAGGGGGCAACACTGAAGCTTTCTTT

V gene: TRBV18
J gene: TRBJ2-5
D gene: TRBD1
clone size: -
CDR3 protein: CASSPPTGRSETQYF
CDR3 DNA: TGTGCCAGCTCACCACCGACAGGGCGGTCAGAGACCCAGTACTTC

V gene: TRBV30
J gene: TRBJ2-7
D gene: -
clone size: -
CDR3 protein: CAWRRQEYSYEQYF
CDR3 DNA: TGTGCCTGGAGGCGACAGGAGTATTCGTACGAGCAGTACTTC

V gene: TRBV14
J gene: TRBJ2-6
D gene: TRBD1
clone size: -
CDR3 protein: CASSQTGGLSGANVLTF
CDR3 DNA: TGTGCCAGCAGCCAAACAGGGGGACTTTCTGGGGCCAACGTCCTGACTTTC

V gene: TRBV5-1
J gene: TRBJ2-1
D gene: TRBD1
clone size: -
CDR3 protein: CASSLGTGGNEQFF
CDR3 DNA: TGCGCCAGCAGCTTAGGGACAGGGGGCAATGAGCAGTTCTTC

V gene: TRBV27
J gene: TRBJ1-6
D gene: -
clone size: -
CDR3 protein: CASGPNHNSPLHF
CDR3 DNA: TGTGCCAGCGGGCCCAATCATAATTCACCCCTCCACTTT

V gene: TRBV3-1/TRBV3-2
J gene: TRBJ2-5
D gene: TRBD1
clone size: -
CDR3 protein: CASSQRQGQETQYF
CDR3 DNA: TGTGCCAGCAGCCAACGACAGGGGCAAGAGACCCAGTACTTC

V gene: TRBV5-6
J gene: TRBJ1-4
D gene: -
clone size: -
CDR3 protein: CASSLARGGDNEKLFF
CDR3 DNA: TGTGCCAGCAGCTTGGCCCGGGGGGGCGATAATGAAAAACTGTTTTTT

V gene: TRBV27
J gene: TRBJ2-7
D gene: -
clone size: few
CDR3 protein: CASSFGHAVEQYF
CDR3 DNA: TGTGCCAGCAGTTTTGGGCACGCCGTCGAGCAGTACTTC

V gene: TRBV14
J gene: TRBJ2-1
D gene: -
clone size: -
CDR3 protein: CASSQNNLASRFF
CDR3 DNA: TGTGCCAGCAGCCAAAATAACCTAGCGAGTAGGTTCTTC

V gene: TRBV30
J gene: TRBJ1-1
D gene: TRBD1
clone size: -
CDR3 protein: CASWRARGLNTEAFF
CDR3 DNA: TGTGCCTCCTGGAGAGCTAGGGGGCTGAACACTGAAGCTTTCTTT

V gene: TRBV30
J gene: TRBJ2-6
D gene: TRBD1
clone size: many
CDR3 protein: CAWSRTGIPTGANVLTF
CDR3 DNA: TGTGCCTGGAGCCGGACAGGGATTCCTACTGGGGCCAACGTCCTGACTTTC

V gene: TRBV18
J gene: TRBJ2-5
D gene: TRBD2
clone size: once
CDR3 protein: CASSVLAGAQETQYF
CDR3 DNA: TGTGCCAGCTCAGTCCTAGCGGGAGCACAAGAGACCCAGTACTTC

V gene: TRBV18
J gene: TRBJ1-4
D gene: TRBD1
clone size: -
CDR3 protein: CASSPGQGHEKLFF
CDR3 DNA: TGTGCCAGCTCACCAGGACAGGGGCATGAAAAACTGTTTTTT

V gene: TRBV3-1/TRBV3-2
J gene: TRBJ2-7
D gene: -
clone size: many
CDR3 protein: CASSQDLRQSEQYF
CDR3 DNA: TGTGCCAGCAGCCAAGATCTGCGGCAGAGCGAGCAGTACTTC

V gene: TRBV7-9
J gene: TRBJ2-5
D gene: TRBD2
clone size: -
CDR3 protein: CASSLARTSGKETQYF
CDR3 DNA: TGTGCCAGCAGCTTAGCGCGGACTAGCGGGAAAGAGACCCAGTACTTC

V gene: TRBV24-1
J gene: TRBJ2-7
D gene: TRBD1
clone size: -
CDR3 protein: CATSDLGQGDEQYF
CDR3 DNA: TGTGCCACCAGTGATTTAGGGCAGGGGGACGAGCAGTACTTC

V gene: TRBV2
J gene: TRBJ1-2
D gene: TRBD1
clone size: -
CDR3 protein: CASSATGTGYGYTF
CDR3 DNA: TGTGCCAGCAGTGCGACCGGGACAGGATATGGCTACACCTTC

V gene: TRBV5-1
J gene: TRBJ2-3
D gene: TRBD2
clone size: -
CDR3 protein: CASSHGLAESTDTQYF
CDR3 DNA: TGCGCCAGCAGCCACGGACTAGCGGAGAGCACAGATACGCAGTATTTT

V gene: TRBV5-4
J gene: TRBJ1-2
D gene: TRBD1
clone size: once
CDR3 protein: CATHIQGATYSNYGYTF
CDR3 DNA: TGTGCCACCCATATACAGGGGGCTACCTACTCGAACTATGGCTACACCTTC

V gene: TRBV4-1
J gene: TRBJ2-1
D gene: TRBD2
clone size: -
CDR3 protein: CASSQDGRRAGGNEQFF
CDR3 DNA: TGCGCCAGCAGCCAAGACGGGCGAAGAGCGGGAGGGAATGAGCAGTTCTTC

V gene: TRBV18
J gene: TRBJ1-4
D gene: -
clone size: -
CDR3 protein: CASSPGPNEKLFF
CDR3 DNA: TGTGCCAGCTCACCCGGTCCAAATGAAAAACTGTTTTTT